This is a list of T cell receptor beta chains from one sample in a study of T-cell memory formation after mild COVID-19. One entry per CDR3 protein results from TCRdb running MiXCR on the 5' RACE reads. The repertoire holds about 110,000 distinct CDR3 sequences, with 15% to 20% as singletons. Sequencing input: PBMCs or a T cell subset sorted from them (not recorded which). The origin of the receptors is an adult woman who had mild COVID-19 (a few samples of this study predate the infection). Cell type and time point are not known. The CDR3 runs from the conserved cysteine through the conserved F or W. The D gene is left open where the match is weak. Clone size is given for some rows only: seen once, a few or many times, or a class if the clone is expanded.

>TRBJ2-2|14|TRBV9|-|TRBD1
CASSGTGGSGELFF
TGTGCCAGCTCCGGGACAGGGGGTTCCGGGGAGCTGTTTTTT
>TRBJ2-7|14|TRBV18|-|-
CASSPTLNSYEQYF
TGTGCCAGCTCCCCAACCTTAAACTCCTACGAGCAGTACTTC
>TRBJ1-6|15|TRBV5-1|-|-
CASRDERGENSPLHF
TGCGCCAGCAGAGACGAAAGGGGTGAGAATTCACCCCTCCACTTT
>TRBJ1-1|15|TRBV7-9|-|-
CASSLAPGVNTEAFF
TGTGCCAGCAGCTTAGCACCAGGGGTTAACACTGAAGCTTTCTTT
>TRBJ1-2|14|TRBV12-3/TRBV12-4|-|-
CASSLQGLDYGYTF
TGTGCCAGCAGTTTACAGGGTCTCGACTATGGCTACACCTTC
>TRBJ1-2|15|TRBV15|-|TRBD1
CATSRGQGPIHGYTF
TGTGCCACCAGCAGAGGACAGGGCCCTATCCATGGCTACACCTTC
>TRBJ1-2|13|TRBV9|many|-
CASSGLGVHGYTF
TGTGCCAGCAGCGGACTAGGGGTACATGGCTACACCTTC
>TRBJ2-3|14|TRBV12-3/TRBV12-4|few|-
CASSLSRYTDTQYF
TGTGCCAGCAGTTTAAGCAGGTACACAGATACGCAGTATTTT
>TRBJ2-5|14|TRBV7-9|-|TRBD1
CASSSRDRSETQYF
TGTGCCAGCAGCTCCCGGGACAGGTCGGAGACCCAGTACTTC
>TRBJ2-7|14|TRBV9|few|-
CASSVAGQGYEQYF
TGTGCCAGCAGCGTAGCGGGGCAGGGCTACGAGCAGTACTTC
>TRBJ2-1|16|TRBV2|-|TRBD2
CASRKLAGGSYNEQFF
TGTGCCAGCAGAAAGTTAGCGGGGGGCTCCTACAATGAGCAGTTCTTC
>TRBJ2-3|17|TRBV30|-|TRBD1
CAWSARGTGDFTDTQYF
TGTGCCTGGAGCGCTCGCGGGACAGGGGATTTCACAGATACGCAGTATTTT
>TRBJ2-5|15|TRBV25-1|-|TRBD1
CASSDRTGRKETQYF
TGTGCCAGCAGTGACCGGACAGGGCGTAAAGAGACCCAGTACTTC
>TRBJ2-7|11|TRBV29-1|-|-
CSAWTDYEQYF
TGCAGCGCCTGGACAGACTACGAGCAGTACTTC
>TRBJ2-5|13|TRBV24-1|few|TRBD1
CATSIQGVETQYF
TGTGCCACCAGTATACAGGGGGTCGAGACCCAGTACTTC
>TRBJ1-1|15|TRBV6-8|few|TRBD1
CASSYSNPRQGEAFF
TGTGCCAGCAGTTACTCGAACCCCCGACAGGGTGAAGCTTTCTTT
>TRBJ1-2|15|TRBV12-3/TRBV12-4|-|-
CASSFWQGENYGYTF
TGTGCCAGCAGTTTTTGGCAGGGCGAAAACTATGGCTACACCTTC
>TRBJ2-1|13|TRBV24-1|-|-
CDTSEVAWDELFF
TGTGACACCAGTGAGGTGGCGTGGGATGAGCTGTTCTTC
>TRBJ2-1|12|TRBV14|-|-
CASSPPYGEQFF
TGTGCCAGCAGCCCCCCTTACGGTGAGCAGTTCTTC
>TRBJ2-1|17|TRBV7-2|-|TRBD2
CASSLDTLASGDNEQFF
TGTGCCAGCAGCTTAGATACCCTCGCTAGCGGAGACAATGAGCAGTTCTTC
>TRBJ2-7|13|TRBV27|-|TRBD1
CAKRGDRVREQYF
TGTGCCAAGCGAGGGGACAGGGTTCGCGAGCAGTACTTC
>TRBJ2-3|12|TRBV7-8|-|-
CASSSALDTQYF
TGTGCCAGCAGCTCCGCACTTGATACGCAGTATTTT
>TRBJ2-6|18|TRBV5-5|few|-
CASSLVHLSFSGANVLTF
TGTGCCAGCAGCTTGGTTCACCTATCTTTCTCTGGGGCCAACGTCCTGACTTTC
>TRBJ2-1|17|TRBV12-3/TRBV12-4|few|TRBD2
CASSPRTSGRLIDEQFF
TGTGCCAGCAGTCCCAGGACTAGCGGGAGATTGATCGATGAGCAGTTCTTC